The rows below give T cell receptor beta chains drawn from one sample of a study of blood T cell repertoires in COVID-19. Here immunoSEQ multiplex PCR was the method, and the copy in TCRdb shows in-frame clones only, minus some. The sample yields more than 400,000 clones, roughly 88% seen once. The specimen was peripheral blood. These receptor sequences come from a human donor in a cohort sampled during active COVID-19. CDR3s include the opening cysteine and the closing phenylalanine or tryptophan. D genes are given only for firm matches. The size entry is marked missing in some rows and otherwise reads once, few, many or a size class.

D: .; size: .; V: TRBV6-2/TRBV6-3; J: TRBJ2-7; CDR3: CASSYYGGREQYF; DNA: TGTGCCAGCAGTTACTACGGGGGGCGCGAGCAGTACTTC
D: .; size: once; V: TRBV28; J: TRBJ2-1; CDR3: CASSPYYNEQFF; DNA: TGTGCCAGCAGTCCTTACTACAATGAGCAGTTCTTC
D: .; size: .; V: TRBV7-9; J: TRBJ1-2; CDR3: CASSLILSGGFGYTF; DNA: TGTGCCAGCAGCTTAATCTTGTCTGGAGGGTTTGGCTACACCTTC
D: .; size: .; V: TRBV19; J: TRBJ1-5; CDR3: CASRRRGNQPQHF; DNA: TGTGCCAGCCGTCGTCGGGGTAATCAGCCCCAGCATTTT
D: TRBD1; size: .; V: TRBV5-8; J: TRBJ1-3; CDR3: CASSVARGPGNTIYF; DNA: TGTGCCAGCAGCGTAGCCAGGGGGCCTGGAAACACCATATATTTT
D: TRBD1; size: few; V: TRBV6-2/TRBV6-3; J: TRBJ1-1; CDR3: CASSYLGTGYGEDTEAFF; DNA: TGTGCCAGCAGTTATCTCGGGACAGGGTATGGGGAGGACACTGAAGCTTTCTTT
D: TRBD2; size: .; V: TRBV7-2; J: TRBJ2-1; CDR3: CASSSGGLAKPEQFF; DNA: TGTGCCAGCAGCTCCGGGGGACTAGCCAAACCCGAGCAGTTCTTC
D: .; size: .; V: TRBV5-1; J: TRBJ2-7; CDR3: CASSPGQFSNSFHLDHEQYF; DNA: TGCGCCAGCAGCCCTGGACAGTTCTCAAATTCCTTTCATCTCGACCACGAGCAGTACTTC
D: .; size: .; V: TRBV2; J: TRBJ2-3; CDR3: CASSRGRADTQYF; DNA: TGTGCCAGCAGTCGCGGGCGGGCAGATACGCAGTATTTT
D: TRBD1; size: .; V: TRBV15; J: TRBJ2-7; CDR3: CATSPRQGQYEQYF; DNA: TGTGCCACCAGCCCCCGACAGGGACAATACGAGCAGTACTTC
D: .; size: once; V: TRBV19; J: TRBJ1-5; CDR3: CASSIRGYSNQPQHF; DNA: TGTGCCAGTAGTATCCGAGGGTACTCCAATCAGCCCCAGCATTTT
D: TRBD1; size: .; V: TRBV7-9; J: TRBJ2-7; CDR3: CASRGTGGHEQYF; DNA: TGTGCCAGCAGGGGGACAGGGGGCCACGAGCAGTACTTC
D: .; size: .; V: TRBV7-3; J: TRBJ2-1; CDR3: CASSPSGGNEQFF; DNA: TGTGCCAGCAGCCCCAGCGGAGGGAATGAGCAGTTCTTC
D: TRBD2; size: .; V: TRBV4-2; J: TRBJ2-5; CDR3: CASSPSRGTQETQYF; DNA: TGTGCCAGCAGCCCGTCGCGGGGGACCCAAGAGACCCAGTACTTC
D: .; size: .; V: TRBV6-5; J: TRBJ1-5; CDR3: CASSYAGEYQPQHF; DNA: TGTGCCAGCAGTTACGCAGGGGAGTATCAGCCCCAGCATTTT
D: .; size: .; V: TRBV7-9; J: TRBJ1-1; CDR3: CASSRRGDSGSTEAFF; DNA: TGTGCCAGCAGCCGGCGCGGGGACTCCGGGAGCACTGAAGCTTTCTTT
D: .; size: .; V: TRBV24-1; J: TRBJ2-5; CDR3: CATSDFVEGKETQYF; DNA: TGTGCCACCAGTGATTTCGTGGAGGGGAAGGAGACCCAGTACTTC
D: TRBD2; size: .; V: TRBV3-1/TRBV3-2; J: TRBJ2-2; CDR3: CARPRGLASTGELFF; DNA: TGTGCCAGACCGAGGGGACTAGCGTCCACCGGGGAGCTGTTTTTT
D: TRBD1; size: .; V: TRBV7-6; J: TRBJ1-6; CDR3: CASSLLYRGDSPLHF; DNA: TGTGCCAGCAGCCTTCTCTACAGGGGTGATTCACCCCTCCACTTT
D: .; size: .; V: TRBV28; J: TRBJ1-3; CDR3: CASSFSPRVKGNTIYF; DNA: TGTGCCAGCAGTTTCTCCCCCAGGGTAAAGGGAAACACCATATATTTT
D: .; size: .; V: TRBV19; J: TRBJ1-2; CDR3: CASSSASPVGNYGYTF; DNA: TGTGCCAGTAGCTCAGCTAGCCCTGTGGGGAACTATGGCTACACCTTC
D: TRBD1; size: .; V: TRBV20-1; J: TRBJ1-4; CDR3: CSASRDRAEKVFF; DNA: TGCAGTGCTAGTCGGGACAGGGCCGAAAAGGTGTTTTTT
D: .; size: once; V: TRBV4-3; J: TRBJ2-2; CDR3: CASSHRTGTGELFF; DNA: TGCGCCAGCAGCCATCGGACTGGGACCGGGGAGCTGTTTTTT
D: TRBD1; size: .; V: TRBV25-1; J: TRBJ2-1; CDR3: CASYGGQGAIGEQFF; DNA: TGTGCCAGCTATGGGGGACAGGGGGCGATCGGTGAGCAGTTCTTC
D: TRBD2; size: .; V: TRBV19; J: TRBJ2-1; CDR3: CASSIEAGGGNEQFF; DNA: TGTGCCAGTAGTATAGAAGCGGGAGGGGGGAATGAGCAGTTCTTC
D: TRBD2; size: .; V: TRBV7-3; J: TRBJ2-1; CDR3: CASSSRLAGGPSSYNEQFF; DNA: TGTGCCAGCAGCTCTAGACTAGCGGGAGGACCAAGCTCCTACAATGAGCAGTTCTTC
D: .; size: .; V: TRBV14; J: TRBJ2-7; CDR3: CASSPNRGLLSYEQYF; DNA: TGTGCCAGCAGCCCTAATCGGGGACTGCTCTCCTACGAGCAGTACTTC
D: TRBD2; size: .; V: TRBV5-1; J: TRBJ2-2; CDR3: CASSPTGGLAGGPVSGELFF; DNA: TGCGCCAGCAGCCCTACTGGCGGACTAGCGGGAGGGCCGGTATCAGGGGAGCTGTTTTTT
D: .; size: once; V: TRBV7-9; J: TRBJ2-7; CDR3: CASSLQGAYEQYF; DNA: TGTGCCAGCAGCCTACAGGGTGCCTACGAGCAGTACTTC
D: .; size: .; V: TRBV9; J: TRBJ1-1; CDR3: CASSAGLGGAEAFF; DNA: TGTGCCAGCAGCGCCGGACTTGGGGGCGCTGAAGCTTTCTTT
D: .; size: .; V: TRBV28; J: TRBJ2-2; CDR3: CASSLPGVPSNTGELFF; DNA: TGTGCCAGCAGTTTACCAGGGGTCCCCTCTAACACCGGGGAGCTGTTTTTT
D: .; size: .; V: TRBV2; J: TRBJ1-5; CDR3: CASSEHNQPQHF; DNA: TGTGCCAGCAGTGAACACAATCAGCCCCAGCATTTT
D: .; size: .; V: TRBV6-4; J: TRBJ1-1; CDR3: CASSSGFRNTEAFF; DNA: TGTGCCAGCAGTTCAGGGTTCCGGAACACTGAAGCTTTCTTT
D: TRBD2; size: .; V: TRBV7-3; J: TRBJ2-1; CDR3: CASSPTSGTPSYNEQFF; DNA: TGTGCCAGCAGCCCGACTAGCGGGACTCCTTCCTACAATGAGCAGTTCTTC
D: TRBD2; size: .; V: TRBV25-1; J: TRBJ2-1; CDR3: CASSESGRDHEQFF; DNA: TGTGCCAGCAGTGAGAGCGGGAGGGACCATGAGCAGTTCTTC
D: TRBD1; size: once; V: TRBV6-5; J: TRBJ2-7; CDR3: CASKPDRNSYEQYF; DNA: TGTGCCAGCAAGCCGGACAGGAACTCCTACGAGCAGTACTTC
D: .; size: .; V: TRBV6-5; J: TRBJ1-2; CDR3: CASSYSEQSGYTF; DNA: TGTGCCAGCAGTTACTCGGAGCAGTCGGGCTACACCTTC
D: .; size: .; V: TRBV9; J: TRBJ1-2; CDR3: CASSAQGLQHGYTF; DNA: TGTGCCAGCAGCGCCCAGGGACTTCAGCATGGCTACACCTTC
D: TRBD2; size: .; V: TRBV7-7; J: TRBJ2-5; CDR3: CASSPLAGGPGETQYF; DNA: TGTGCTAGCAGCCCACTAGCGGGAGGGCCGGGGGAGACCCAGTACTTC
D: .; size: once; V: TRBV19; J: TRBJ1-2; CDR3: CASHGQNGDLNYGYTF; DNA: TGTGCCAGCCACGGACAAAATGGGGATCTCAACTATGGCTACACCTTC
D: TRBD1; size: few; V: TRBV5-4; J: TRBJ1-2; CDR3: CASSFQGQGIGGYTF; DNA: TGTGCCAGCAGCTTCCAGGGACAGGGAATCGGTGGCTACACCTTC
D: .; size: .; V: TRBV6-2/TRBV6-3; J: TRBJ2-7; CDR3: CASSSTIGEQYF; DNA: TGTGCCAGCAGTTCCACGATCGGCGAGCAGTACTTC